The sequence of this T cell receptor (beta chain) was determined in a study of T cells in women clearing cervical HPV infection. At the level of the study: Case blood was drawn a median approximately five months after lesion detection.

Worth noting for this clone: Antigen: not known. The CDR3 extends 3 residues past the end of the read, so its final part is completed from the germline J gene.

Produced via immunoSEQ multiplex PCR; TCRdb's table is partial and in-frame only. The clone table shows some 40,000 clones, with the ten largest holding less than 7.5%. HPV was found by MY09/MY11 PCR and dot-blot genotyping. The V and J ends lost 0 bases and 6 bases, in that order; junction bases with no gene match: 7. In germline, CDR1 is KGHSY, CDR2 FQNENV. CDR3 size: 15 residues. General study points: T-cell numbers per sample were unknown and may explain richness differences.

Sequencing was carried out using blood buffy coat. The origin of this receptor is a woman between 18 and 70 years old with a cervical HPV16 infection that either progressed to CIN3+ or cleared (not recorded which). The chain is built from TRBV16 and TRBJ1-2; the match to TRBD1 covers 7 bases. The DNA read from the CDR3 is TGTGCCAGCAGCCAATCGCAGTTAGGGGGCGATGGC. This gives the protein CASSQSQLGGDG. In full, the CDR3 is CASSQSQLGGDGYTF. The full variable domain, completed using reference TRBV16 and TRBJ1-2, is GEEVAQTPKHLVRGEGQKAKLYCAPIKGHSYVFWYQQVLKNEFKFLISFQNENVFDETGMPKERFSAKCLPNSPCSLEIQATKLEDSAVYFCASSQSQLGGDGYTFGSGTRLTVV.